This is a list of T cell receptor beta chains from one sample in a study of post-analysis software for immune sequencing data. Each CDR3 protein is one row after TCRdb ran MiXCR on the PCR reads. The sample consists of hundreds of thousands of distinct CDR3 sequences, 45% of them appearing once. The sample taken for sequencing was blood. These receptors originate from a girl between 10 and 17 years old with multiple sclerosis. Both conserved end residues are part of each CDR3. Each record gives: J gene, V gene, D gene, clone size, CDR3 DNA, CDR3 protein. D genes are given only for firm matches. The size entry is marked missing in some rows and otherwise reads once, few, many or a size class.

J gene: TRBJ2-1; V gene: TRBV29-1; D gene: .; clone size: .; CDR3 DNA: TGCAGCGCCTCTGAGGTGAACCACAATGAGCAGTTCTTC; CDR3 protein: CSASEVNHNEQFF
J gene: TRBJ1-4; V gene: TRBV6-5; D gene: .; clone size: few; CDR3 DNA: TGTGCCAGCAGACAGCCGGGGAAAAATGAAAAACTGTTTTTT; CDR3 protein: CASRQPGKNEKLFF
J gene: TRBJ2-5; V gene: TRBV4-1; D gene: TRBD1; clone size: few; CDR3 DNA: TGCGCCAGCAGCCAAGTTGGCAGGGGGTATGCAGAGACCCAGTACTTC; CDR3 protein: CASSQVGRGYAETQYF
J gene: TRBJ1-1; V gene: TRBV2; D gene: TRBD1; clone size: .; CDR3 DNA: TGTGCCAGCAGTGAAGCGAGGGCGACAGGGGGAGCTTTCTTT; CDR3 protein: CASSEARATGGAFF
J gene: TRBJ1-4; V gene: TRBV20-1; D gene: TRBD1; clone size: .; CDR3 DNA: TGCAGTGCCACACAGGGGGCAGATGGTGAAAAACTGTTTTTT; CDR3 protein: CSATQGADGEKLFF
J gene: TRBJ2-7; V gene: TRBV28; D gene: TRBD1; clone size: .; CDR3 DNA: TGTGCCAGCAGCATGACAGGGGGTTTCTACGAGCAGTACTTC; CDR3 protein: CASSMTGGFYEQYF
J gene: TRBJ1-2; V gene: TRBV21-1; D gene: .; clone size: .; CDR3 DNA: TGTGCCAGCAGCAAAGGGAGATCCGTGGGCTACACCTTC; CDR3 protein: CASSKGRSVGYTF
J gene: TRBJ2-5; V gene: TRBV28; D gene: .; clone size: .; CDR3 DNA: TGTGCCAGCGGACAGAGCCAAGAGACCCAGTGCTTC; CDR3 protein: CASGQSQETQCF
J gene: TRBJ2-1; V gene: TRBV6-5; D gene: .; clone size: few; CDR3 DNA: TGTGCCAGCAAGAGCACCGGGAGCTCCTACAATGAGCAGTTCTTC; CDR3 protein: CASKSTGSSYNEQFF
J gene: TRBJ2-1; V gene: TRBV12-3/TRBV12-4; D gene: TRBD2; clone size: .; CDR3 DNA: TGTGCCAGCAGTGAGGCCGGGACTAGCCCGAGCAGCGAGCAGTTCTTC; CDR3 protein: CASSEAGTSPSSEQFF
J gene: TRBJ2-2; V gene: TRBV27; D gene: .; clone size: .; CDR3 DNA: TGTGCCAGCAGTCCGGGGCGCCAGGTCACCGGGGAGCCCCGGGAGCTGTTTTTT; CDR3 protein: CASSPGRQVTGEPRELFF
J gene: TRBJ2-7; V gene: TRBV29-1; D gene: .; clone size: .; CDR3 DNA: TGCAGCGTTGTCACCGGGACGGTAAGCTCCTACGAGCAGTACTTC; CDR3 protein: CSVVTGTVSSYEQYF
J gene: TRBJ2-7; V gene: TRBV12-3/TRBV12-4; D gene: .; clone size: .; CDR3 DNA: TGTGCCAACAGTTTACTAATCGGCGACGAGCAGTACTTC; CDR3 protein: CANSLLIGDEQYF
J gene: TRBJ2-2; V gene: TRBV3-1; D gene: TRBD1; clone size: few; CDR3 DNA: TGTGCCAGCAGCCCCCGGGACAGAGGCGGGGAGCTGTTTTTT; CDR3 protein: CASSPRDRGGELFF